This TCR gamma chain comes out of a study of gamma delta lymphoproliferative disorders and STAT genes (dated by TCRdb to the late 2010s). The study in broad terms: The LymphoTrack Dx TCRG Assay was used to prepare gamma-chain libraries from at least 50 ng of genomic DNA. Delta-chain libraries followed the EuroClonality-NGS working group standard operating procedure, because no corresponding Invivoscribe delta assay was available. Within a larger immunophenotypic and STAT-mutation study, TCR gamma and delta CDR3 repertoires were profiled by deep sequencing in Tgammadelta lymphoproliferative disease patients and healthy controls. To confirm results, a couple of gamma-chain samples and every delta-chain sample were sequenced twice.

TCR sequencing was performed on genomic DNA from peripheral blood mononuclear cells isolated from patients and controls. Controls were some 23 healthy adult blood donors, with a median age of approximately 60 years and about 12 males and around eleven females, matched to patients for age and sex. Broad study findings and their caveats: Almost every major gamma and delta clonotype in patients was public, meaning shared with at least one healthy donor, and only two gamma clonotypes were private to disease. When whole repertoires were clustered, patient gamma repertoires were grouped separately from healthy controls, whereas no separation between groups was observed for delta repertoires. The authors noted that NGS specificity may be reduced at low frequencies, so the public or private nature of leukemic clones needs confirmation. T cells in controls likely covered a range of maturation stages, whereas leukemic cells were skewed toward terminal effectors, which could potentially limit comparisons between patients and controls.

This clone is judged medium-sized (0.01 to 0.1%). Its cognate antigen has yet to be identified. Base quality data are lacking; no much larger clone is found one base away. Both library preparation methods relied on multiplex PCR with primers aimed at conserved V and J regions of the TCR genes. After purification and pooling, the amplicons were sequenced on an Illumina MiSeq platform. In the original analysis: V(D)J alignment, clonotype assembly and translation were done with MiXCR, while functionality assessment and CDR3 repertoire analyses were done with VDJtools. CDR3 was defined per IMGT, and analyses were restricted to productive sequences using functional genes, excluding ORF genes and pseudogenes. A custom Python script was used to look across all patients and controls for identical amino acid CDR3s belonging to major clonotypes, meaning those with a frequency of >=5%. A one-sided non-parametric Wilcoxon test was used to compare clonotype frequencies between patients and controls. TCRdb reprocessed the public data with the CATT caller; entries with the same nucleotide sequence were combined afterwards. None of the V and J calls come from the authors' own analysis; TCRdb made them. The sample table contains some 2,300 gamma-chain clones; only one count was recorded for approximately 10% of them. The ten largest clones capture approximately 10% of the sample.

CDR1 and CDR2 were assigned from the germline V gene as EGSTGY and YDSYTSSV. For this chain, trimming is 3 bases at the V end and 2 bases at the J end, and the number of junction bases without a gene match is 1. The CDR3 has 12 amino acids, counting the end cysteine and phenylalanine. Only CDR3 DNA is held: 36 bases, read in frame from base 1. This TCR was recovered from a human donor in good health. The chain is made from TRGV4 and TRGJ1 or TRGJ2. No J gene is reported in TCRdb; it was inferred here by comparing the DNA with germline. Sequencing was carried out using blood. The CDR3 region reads CATWDYYYKKLF. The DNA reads TGTGCCACCTGGGATTATTATTATAAGAAACTCTTT.